This is a list of T cell receptor beta chains from one sample in a study of shared clonotypes between healthy human individuals. Data came from immunoSEQ multiplex PCR; TCRdb stores just in-frame clones and leaves some out. The sample includes about a million clones, about 75% seen only once; the top ten take around 1.5%. The sequenced sample consisted of memory CD4+ T cells sorted from blood. The receptors originated from a man aged 18 to 30 in good health. CDR3s include the opening cysteine and the closing phenylalanine or tryptophan. Each record gives: J gene, V gene, clone size, D gene, CDR3 protein, CDR3 DNA. The D gene is left open where the match is weak. Rows may omit the clone size; those that give it use once, few, many or a size class.

>TRBJ1-5|TRBV6-1|few|TRBD1
CASSPQGGGAQHF
TGTGCCAGCAGTCCCCAGGGGGGGGGAGCCCAGCATTTT
>TRBJ1-5|TRBV7-2|many|.
CASSFSGGPGQPQHF
TGTGCCAGCAGTTTCTCCGGGGGGCCAGGTCAGCCCCAGCATTTT
>TRBJ1-1|TRBV7-9|many|.
CASSPDLSNTEAFF
TGTGCCAGCAGCCCGGACTTATCAAACACTGAAGCTTTCTTT
>TRBJ2-2|TRBV19|.|TRBD1
CASSRQGIAGELFF
TGTGCCAGTAGTAGACAGGGGATAGCCGGGGAGCTGTTTTTT
>TRBJ1-2|TRBV10-3|.|TRBD1
CASHGQGLSTNYGYTF
TGTGCCAGCCACGGACAGGGCCTATCTACTAACTATGGCTACACCTTC
>TRBJ2-7|TRBV5-1|.|TRBD1
CASSGGDRGEDEQYF
TGCGCCAGCAGCGGGGGGGACAGGGGAGAGGACGAGCAGTACTTC
>TRBJ2-7|TRBV30|.|.
CAWSPGHNEQYF
TGTGCCTGGAGTCCGGGGCATAACGAGCAGTACTTC
>TRBJ2-2|TRBV19|many|.
CASSIGGYNTGELFF
TGTGCCAGTAGTATTGGGGGCTATAACACCGGGGAGCTGTTTTTT
>TRBJ1-1|TRBV5-1|.|TRBD1
CASKYRGERNTEAFF
TGCGCCAGCAAATACAGGGGAGAGCGGAACACTGAAGCTTTCTTT
>TRBJ1-2|TRBV6-1|.|.
CATTAGNYGYTF
TGTGCCACAACAGCAGGGAACTATGGCTACACCTTC
>TRBJ2-3|TRBV7-2|.|.
CASTEGRDTQYF
TGTGCCAGCACGGAGGGCCGAGATACGCAGTATTTT
>TRBJ1-1|TRBV2|.|TRBD1
CASFQRTGRPEAFF
TGTGCCAGCTTTCAAAGGACAGGGAGACCTGAAGCTTTCTTT
>TRBJ2-3|TRBV20-1|.|.
CSARLADTQYF
TGCAGTGCTCGTCTAGCTGATACGCAGTATTTT
>TRBJ1-6|TRBV7-9|.|.
CASSSYRSPLHF
TGTGCCAGCAGCTCCTACCGGTCACCCCTCCACTTT
>TRBJ2-7|TRBV15|once|TRBD2
CATSRDLTSGGEQYF
TGTGCCACCAGCAGAGATTTGACTAGCGGGGGCGAGCAGTACTTC
>TRBJ2-3|TRBV29-1|.|TRBD2
CSVERAGGTDTQYF
TGCAGCGTTGAACGAGCGGGAGGCACAGATACGCAGTATTTT
>TRBJ1-6|TRBV4-1|once|.
CASSQDILWQGGAPLHF
TGCGCCAGCAGCCAAGATATTTTATGGCAGGGAGGGGCACCCCTCCACTTT
>TRBJ2-7|TRBV11-2|once|.
CASSLDPPYEQYF
TGTGCCAGCAGCTTAGATCCGCCCTACGAGCAGTACTTC
>TRBJ2-3|TRBV2|once|TRBD2
CASRLADTDTQYF
TGTGCCAGCAGACTAGCGGACACAGATACGCAGTATTTT
>TRBJ2-1|TRBV7-2|.|TRBD2
CASSLAGLAGVNEQFF
TGTGCCAGCAGCTTAGCCGGACTAGCGGGAGTTAATGAGCAGTTCTTC
>TRBJ1-5|TRBV7-9|few|TRBD1
CASSPSGTGFFQPQHF
TGTGCCAGCAGCCCCTCCGGGACAGGGTTCTTTCAGCCCCAGCATTTT
>TRBJ1-6|TRBV9|few|TRBD1
CASSIRDREIRSPLHF
TGTGCCAGCAGCATTCGGGACAGGGAAATTCGGTCACCCCTCCACTTT
>TRBJ1-2|TRBV19|.|TRBD1
CASSRDRSNVYGYTF
TGTGCCAGTAGTAGGGACAGATCGAACGTCTATGGCTACACCTTC
>TRBJ1-2|TRBV29-1|once|.
CSVEGDPTF
TGCAGCGTTGAAGGGGACCCCACCTTC
>TRBJ2-1|TRBV19|.|.
CASNPGAWDEQFF
TGTGCCAGTAATCCGGGAGCATGGGATGAGCAGTTCTTC
>TRBJ2-2|TRBV5-1|.|.
CASSYRSGLGELFF
TGCGCCAGCAGCTACAGGAGCGGGCTCGGGGAGCTGTTTTTT
>TRBJ1-2|TRBV13|.|.
CASSGQPYGYTF
TGTGCCAGCAGCGGACAGCCCTATGGCTACACCTTC
>TRBJ2-7|TRBV10-2|.|TRBD2
CATASGAPLYEQYF
TGCGCCACCGCTAGCGGGGCCCCCCTCTACGAGCAGTACTTC
>TRBJ2-3|TRBV14|.|.
CASSQGQLRTDTQYF
TGTGCCAGCAGCCAAGGACAGCTCCGCACAGATACGCAGTATTTT
>TRBJ2-3|TRBV7-9|.|TRBD1
CASSLGDRGGETQYF
TGTGCCAGCAGCTTAGGGGACAGGGGTGGAGAAACGCAGTATTTT
>TRBJ1-1|TRBV6-5|.|.
CASSSPRGAFF
TGTGCCAGCAGTTCCCCCAGGGGAGCTTTCTTT
>TRBJ2-1|TRBV2|.|TRBD2
CASSRRRAGAFNEQFF
TGTGCCAGCAGTCGCCGCCGAGCGGGGGCCTTCAATGAGCAGTTCTTC
>TRBJ2-6|TRBV28|.|.
CASMISNSGANVLTF
TGTGCCAGCATGATAAGCAACTCTGGGGCCAACGTCCTGACTTTC
>TRBJ1-1|TRBV19|.|.
CASSKGLNTEAFF
TGTGCCAGTAGTAAGGGACTTAACACTGAAGCTTTCTTT
>TRBJ1-1|TRBV29-1|few|.
CSVRGFDTEAFF
TGCAGCGTCCGCGGGTTTGACACTGAAGCTTTCTTT
>TRBJ1-4|TRBV5-1|.|.
CASSLDPGEKLFF
TGCGCCAGCAGCTTGGACCCGGGGGAAAAACTGTTTTTT
>TRBJ1-1|TRBV5-5|few|TRBD1
CASNRQGLNTEAFF
TGTGCCAGCAACCGACAGGGCCTGAACACTGAAGCTTTCTTT
>TRBJ2-3|TRBV7-2|few|.
CASSGVAGTDTQYF
TGTGCCAGCAGCGGGGTGGCAGGGACAGATACGCAGTATTTT
>TRBJ1-6|TRBV10-3|.|.
CAISESNALLGSPLHF
TGTGCCATCAGTGAGTCGAATGCACTTTTGGGTTCACCCCTCCACTTT
>TRBJ1-1|TRBV5-3|once|.
CARSSKWGDEENTEAFF
TGTGCCAGAAGCTCTAAATGGGGTGATGAGGAGAACACTGAAGCTTTCTTT
>TRBJ2-3|TRBV5-4|.|TRBD2
CASSRSGSGIDTQYF
TGTGCCAGCAGCCGTAGCGGGAGTGGCATAGATACGCAGTATTTT
>TRBJ1-3|TRBV25-1|.|.
CASKDFESGNTIYF
TGTGCCAGCAAGGATTTTGAGTCTGGAAACACCATATATTTT
>TRBJ2-7|TRBV29-1|.|TRBD1
CSVEVRQGANEQYF
TGCAGCGTTGAAGTGCGACAGGGCGCAAACGAGCAGTACTTC
>TRBJ2-3|TRBV7-2|few|.
CASSLVLAWGKDTQYF
TGTGCCAGCAGCTTAGTTCTAGCGTGGGGCAAAGATACGCAGTATTTT
>TRBJ2-5|TRBV6-1|.|TRBD2
CASSEAPPGAGGETQYF
TGTGCCAGCAGTGAAGCCCCCCCCGGAGCGGGGGGAGAGACCCAGTACTTC
>TRBJ2-7|TRBV9|.|TRBD1
CASSEGQGGYSEQYF
TGTGCCAGCAGCGAAGGACAGGGTGGTTATAGCGAGCAGTACTTC
>TRBJ1-2|TRBV29-1|.|.
CSVEDQGLGYTF
TGCAGCGTTGAAGATCAGGGGTTGGGCTACACCTTC
>TRBJ2-5|TRBV11-2|few|.
CASSLAGARAETQYF
TGTGCCAGCAGCTTAGCGGGGGCAAGAGCGGAGACCCAGTACTTC